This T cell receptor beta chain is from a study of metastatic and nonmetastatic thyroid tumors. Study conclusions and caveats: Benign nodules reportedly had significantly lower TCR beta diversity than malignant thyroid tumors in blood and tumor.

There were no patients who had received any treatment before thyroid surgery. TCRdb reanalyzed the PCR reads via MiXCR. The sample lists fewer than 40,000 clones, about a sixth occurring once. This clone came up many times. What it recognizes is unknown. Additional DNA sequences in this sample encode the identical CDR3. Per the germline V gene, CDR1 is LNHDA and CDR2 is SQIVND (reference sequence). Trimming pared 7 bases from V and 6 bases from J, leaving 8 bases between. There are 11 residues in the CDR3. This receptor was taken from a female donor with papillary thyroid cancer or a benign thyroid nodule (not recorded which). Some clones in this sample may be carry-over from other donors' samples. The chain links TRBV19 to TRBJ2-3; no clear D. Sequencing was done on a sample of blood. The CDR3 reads CASTSRDTQYF. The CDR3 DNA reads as TGTGCCAGTACCTCGCGCGATACGCAGTATTTT. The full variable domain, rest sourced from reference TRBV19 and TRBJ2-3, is DGGITQSPKYLFRKEGQNVTLSCEQNLNHDAMYWYRQDPGQGLRLIYYSQIVNDFQKGDIAEGYSVSREKKESFPLTVTSAQKNPTAFYLCASTSRDTQYFGPGTRLTVL.